The 18 T cell receptor beta chains listed next were all sequenced from one sample in a study of T cell repertoires in cytomegalovirus infection. These receptors lack a known antigen. TCRdb recomputed calls from the reads with MiXCR, one row per CDR3 protein. The table records around 300,000 distinct CDR3 sequences, around 25% of them present only once. The input for sequencing was cultured PBMCs, taken from culture after CMV antigen stimulation. The receptors were gathered from a human donor in good health (CMV status not recorded). Some clones in this sample may be carry-over from other donors' samples.

In regard to this clonotype: One junction end disagrees with the germline gene, perhaps due to a read error. The rearrangement joins TRBV4-1 to TRBJ2-5; D unclear. The V gene's germline CDR1 is MGHRA and CDR2 YSYEKL. The CDR3 runs 17 residues. CDR3 loop: CASSPGPATTPRETQYF. CDR3 nucleotide sequence: TGTGCCAGCAGCCCCGGACCCGCGACCACCCCTCGGGAGACCCAGTACTTC.

The sample holds many counts of this clonotype. The chain links TRBV6-1 to TRBJ1-1, with 9 bases identical to TRBD1. Germline CDR1 and CDR2: MNHNS and SASEGT. The V gene end was trimmed by 6 bases and the J gene end by 11 bases; junction bases not matched to a gene: 16. The CDR3 extends over 15 amino acids. The CDR3 here is CASRPGQGLQRAAFF. CDR3 DNA: TGTGCCAGCAGGCCGGGACAGGGCCTCCAGCGCGCGGCTTTCTTT.

This clonotype was counted many times. V gene TRBV28 combines with J gene TRBJ1-1, with D perhaps matching TRBD1 (6 bases). The CDR3 length is 14 residues. Between the trimmed V and J ends, which lost 6 bases and 5 bases, there was a span of 16 bases. Germline CDR1 and CDR2: MDHEN and SYDVKM. As DNA, the CDR3 is TGTGCCAGCAGCCCCGGGGGCAGGGGAACTGAAGCTTTCTTT. Its translation is CASSPGGRGTEAFF.

This clonotype came up many times. The gene calls are TRBV4-3 and TRBJ2-6, with 8 bases that match TRBD1. CDR1 and CDR2 from the germline V gene are LGHNA and YSLEER. This CDR3 region has 19 residues. After removal of 0 bases from V and 3 bases from J, the junction contained 10 bases not matched to a gene. The CDR3 loop is CASSQDSGQGLRGANVLTF. The CDR3 bases are TGCGCCAGCAGCCAAGATAGTGGACAGGGATTACGTGGGGCCAACGTCCTGACTTTC.

This clonotype has a handful of counts. The chain joins TRBV27 to TRBJ1-1; D may be TRBD1 (6 bases). V was shortened by 2 bases and J by 0 bases, with 13 bases between the two germline ends. This CDR3 is built from 16 residues. Germline CDR1 reads MNHEY; CDR2 reads SMNVEV (reference sequence). In nucleotides, the CDR3 is TGTGCCAGCAGTTTAGGGGGGGCGCGGATGAACACTGAAGCTTTCTTT. This translates into CASSLGGARMNTEAFF.

This chain uses TRBV7-9 with TRBJ1-1; weak D call: TRBD1 (5 bases). This CDR3 has 9 amino acids. Germline V CDR1 and CDR2: SEHNR, FQNEAQ (reference sequence). For the CDR3, the DNA is TGTGCAGGGGACACTGAAGCTTTCTTT. The encoded protein is CAGDTEAFF. The entire variable domain, with the rest obtained from reference TRBV7-9 and TRBJ1-1, is as follows: DTGVSQNPRHKITKRGQNVTFRCDPISEHNRLYWYRQTLGQGPEFLTYFQNEAQLEKSRLLSDRFSAERPKGSFSTLEIQRTEQGDSAMYLCAGDTEAFFGQGTRLTVV.

This chain connects TRBV24-1 to TRBJ2-3; perhaps D is TRBD1 or TRBD2 (6 bases each). Trimming shortened V by 3 bases and J by 5 bases, and 23 bases separated the two germline ends. Germline V lookup: CDR1 KGHDR, CDR2 SFDVKD. This CDR3 spans 18 amino acids. The CDR3 DNA sequence: TGTGCCACCAGTGATGGGGGCGGGGCACCGGGACCGGGAGATACGCAGTATTTT. Protein sequence: CATSDGGGAPGPGDTQYF.

J is TRBJ2-1 and V is TRBV7-9; 8 bases are shared with TRBD2. Trimming at V came to 5 bases and at J to 8 bases, leaving 8 bases not matched to a gene. Germline lookup yields CDR1 SEHNR and CDR2 FQNEAQ (reference sequence). The length of the CDR3 is 14 residues. CDR3 nucleotide sequence: TGTGCCAGCAGCCCACGGACTAGCAGCTATGAGCAGTTCTTC. Translating it yields CASSPRTSSYEQFF.

The chain has TRBV2 and TRBJ2-7; no definite D call. This CDR3 spans 11 amino acids. V dropped 4 bases and J dropped 5 bases, with 6 bases sitting between them. Germline CDR1 and CDR2: SNHLY and FYNNEI. The CDR3 region has the DNA TGTGCCAGCAGTGGTCCCAACGAGCAGTACTTC. Translating gives CASSGPNEQYF. Using reference TRBV2 and TRBJ2-7 for the parts outside the CDR3, the full variable domain is EPEVTQTPSHQVTQMGQEVILRCVPISNHLYFYWYRQILGQKVEFLVSFYNNEISEKSEIFDDQFSVERPDGSNFTLKIRSTKLEDSAMYFCASSGPNEQYFGPGTRLTVT.

This clonotype has at least ten counts. V usage is TRBV7-3 and J usage is TRBJ2-1, with 14 bases identical to TRBD2. After removal of 5 bases from V and 0 bases from J, the junction contained 6 bases not matched to a gene. Germline CDR1 SGHTA, CDR2 FQGTGA. The CDR3 extends over 18 amino acids. The CDR3 reads CASSPRLAGGSSYNEQFF. CDR3 nucleotide sequence: TGTGCCAGCAGCCCTCGACTAGCGGGAGGGAGCTCCTACAATGAGCAGTTCTTC.

The rearrangement joins TRBV12-5 to TRBJ2-5; 9 bases align to TRBD2. This CDR3 is built from 15 residues. V lost 5 bases and J lost 4; bases outside the gene matches: 8. The germline CDR1 and CDR2 sequences are LGHNT and FRNRAP. For the CDR3, the DNA is TGTGCTAGTGGTACGGACCATAGCGGGAGAGAGACCCAGTACTTC. This translates into CASGTDHSGRETQYF.

This clonotype was picked up many times. V and J are TRBV27 and TRBJ1-2, with D unclear. The CDR3 runs 15 residues. Trimming took 5 bases from V and 6 from J, leaving 19 bases between them. CDR1 and CDR2 (germline): MNHEY, SMNVEV (reference sequence). The chain's CDR3 is CASSPYRAGGDGYTF. The CDR3 bases are TGTGCCAGCAGTCCCTATAGGGCAGGCGGGGATGGCTACACCTTC.

The rearrangement links TRBV19 to TRBJ1-5; tentative D call: TRBD1 (5 bases). Between the trimmed V and J ends, which lost 3 bases and 5 bases, there was a span of 23 bases. This CDR3 is 18 amino acids long. Germline loops: CDR1 LNHDA, CDR2 SQIVND (reference sequence). The CDR3 DNA reads TGTGCCAGTAGTATCCCTCGGGGCCGACAGAGAGGGGATCAGCCCCAGCATTTT. Its protein is CASSIPRGRQRGDQPQHF.

This chain connects TRBV24-1 to TRBJ2-1; unclear D gene. The CDR3 is 16 amino acids. Germline V gene data show CDR1 as KGHDR and CDR2 as SFDVKD. Trimming shortened V by 0 bases and J by 8 bases, and 16 bases separated the two germline ends. CDR3 amino acids: CATSDLPSFQPYEQFF. Here the CDR3 DNA reads TGTGCCACCAGTGATTTGCCAAGCTTCCAACCATATGAGCAGTTCTTC.

The V call is TRBV6-1, the J call TRBJ1-4, with D possibly matching TRBD1 (5 bases). Germline V gives CDR1 MNHNS, CDR2 SASEGT. Trimming removed 4 bases from V and 0 bases from J, with 6 bases in between. The CDR3 is 14 amino acids. The CDR3 is CASSGGATNEKLFF. DNA for the CDR3: TGTGCCAGCAGTGGGGGGGCAACTAATGAAAAACTGTTTTTT.

This clonotype was detected only a few times. The chain employs TRBV11-3 and TRBJ1-1, with TRBD1 matching 9 bases. Germline V gene sequence: CDR1 SGHNT, CDR2 YENEEA. The J segment lost 4 bases and the V segment lost 4 bases, leaving 10 bases of the junction unmatched. This CDR3 region has 16 residues. The CDR3 protein is CASSYGTGTAGTEAFF. DNA for the CDR3: TGTGCCAGCAGCTATGGGACAGGGACGGCGGGCACTGAAGCTTTCTTT.

This clonotype was counted a few times. The rearrangement links TRBV7-2 to TRBJ2-3; 7 positions match TRBD2. The V and J ends lost 1 base and 4 bases, in that order; junction bases with no gene match: 2. Germline V gene data show CDR1 as SGHTA and CDR2 as FQGNSA. The length of the CDR3 is 14 residues. The CDR3 loop reads CASSLGGRADTQYF. CDR3 DNA sequence: TGTGCCAGCAGCTTAGGAGGGAGGGCAGATACGCAGTATTTT.

This clonotype showed up just a few times. The chain joins TRBV24-1 to TRBJ2-3, with D perhaps matching TRBD2 (5 bases). The V end lost 10 bases, the J end lost 6 bases, and 13 bases lay between the germline ends. The CDR3 is made up of 12 amino acids. Germline CDR1 reads KGHDR; CDR2 reads SFDVKD. The chain's CDR3 is CATGDTQDTQYF. The CDR3 nucleotides read TGTGCCACGGGAGACACCCAGGATACGCAGTATTTT.